These 12 T cell receptor beta chains were sequenced from one sample in a study of T cell changes during pregnancy in multiple sclerosis. Here immunoSEQ multiplex PCR was the method, and the copy in TCRdb shows in-frame clones only, minus some. Of about 56,000 clones in the sample, approximately 90% were seen once. The sequenced sample was peripheral blood from another person, used as feeder cells. These receptors were taken from a human donor whose cells served as feeder cells for cultures in a pregnancy study.

This clone was observed a few times. The genes are TRBV19 and TRBJ2-7, with 9 bases identical to TRBD1. There are 14 residues in the CDR3. CDR1 and CDR2 (germline): LNHDA, SQIVND (reference sequence). V gave up 4 bases and J gave up 7 bases; unmatched junction bases: 8. CDR3 sequence (DNA): TGTGCCAGTAGTAGACGGGACAGGGAGTATGAGCAGTACTTC. As protein: CASSRRDREYEQYF.

The gene calls are TRBV6-4 and TRBJ2-1; D might be TRBD1 or TRBD2, each matching 6 bases. The CDR3 has 16 amino acids. The germline V and J ends were trimmed by 0 bases and 0 bases, with 9 bases remaining between them. Germline V gives CDR1 MRHNA, CDR2 SNTAGT. The DNA of the CDR3 is TGTGCCAGCAGTGACTCGGGGGGCCCCTCCTACAATGAGCAGTTCTTC. It encodes CASSDSGGPSYNEQFF.

The rearrangement joins TRBV15 to TRBJ1-4; perhaps TRBD1 as D (6 bases). CDR1 and CDR2 (germline): LNHNV, YYDKDF (reference sequence). V shed 0 bases and J shed 4 bases, with 15 bases lying between them. The length of the CDR3 is 17 residues. CDR3 in amino acids: CATSRDYPDSYNEKLFF. CDR3 nucleotide sequence: TGTGCCACCAGCAGAGATTACCCGGACAGCTATAATGAAAAACTGTTTTTT.

The rearrangement joins TRBV6-1 to TRBJ1-5; D call uncertain. CDR3 length equals 15 residues. V lost 2 bases to trimming and J lost 1 base, with 9 bases between them. Germline V lookup: CDR1 MNHNS, CDR2 SASEGT. The chain's CDR3 is CASSEWPGSNQPQHF. CDR3 nucleotides: TGTGCCAGCAGTGAATGGCCGGGGAGCAATCAGCCCCAGCATTTT.

The chain uses TRBV7-7 and TRBJ2-3; D remains ambiguous. Trimming took 5 bases from V and 0 from J, leaving 9 bases between them. This CDR3 contains 14 residues. Germline V gene sequence: CDR1 SSHAT, CDR2 FNYEAQ (reference sequence). The CDR3 region has the DNA TGTGCCAGCAGCGGGGAATCTAGCACAGATACGCAGTATTTT. This sequence encodes CASSGESSTDTQYF.

The CDR3 protein is CASSLGVSYEQYF. In DNA, the CDR3 is TGTGCCAGCAGCTTGGGTGTATCCTACGAGCAGTACTTC. The genes are TRBV5-4 and TRBJ2-7; no definite D call. Trimming removed 0 bases at V and 1 base at J, with 5 bases between. The CDR3 sequence is 13 residues long. CDR1 and CDR2 from the germline V gene are SGHNT and YYREEE (reference sequence). The full variable domain, rest sourced from reference TRBV5-4 and TRBJ2-7, is ETGVTQSPTHLIKTRGQQVTLRCSSQSGHNTVSWYQQALGQGPQFIFQYYREEENGRGNFPPRFSGLQFPNYSSELNVNALELDDSALYLCASSLGVSYEQYFGPGTRLTVT.

This clone occurred once. An end of the junction does not agree with germline; a read error may underlie this. The chain has TRBV7-8 and TRBJ1-2; possibly TRBD1 for D (5 bases). The CDR3 is 16 residues long. Germline CDR1 SGHVS, CDR2 FQNEAQ. In DNA form, the CDR3 reads TGTGCCAGCAGGCCCAACTTGTCAGGGCTACACTACGGCTACACCTTC. Translation gives CASRPNLSGLHYGYTF.

This chain uses TRBV18 with TRBJ1-1; 7 bases fit TRBD1. The CDR3 is 14 residues long. Germline trimming cut 6 bases from V and 3 bases from J; bases unmatched to any gene: 7. Germline CDR1 KGHSH, CDR2 LQKENI. The CDR3 DNA is TGTGCCAGCTCGCTCAGGGGGGGGGACACTGAAGCTTTCTTT. Its protein is CASSLRGGDTEAFF.

The chain employs TRBV2 and TRBJ2-1; D may be TRBD2 (6 bases). Trimming removed 10 bases from V and 7 bases from J, with 20 bases in between. This CDR3 is built from 14 residues. Germline CDR1 and CDR2: SNHLY and FYNNEI. DNA for the CDR3: TGTGCCACCCAAACCCGGGACTTGGGGAATGAGCAGTTCTTC. This encodes CATQTRDLGNEQFF.

This clone is a singleton in its sample. One end of the junction fails to match germline, which may point to a read error. The chain joins TRBV2 to TRBJ1-2; D may be TRBD1 (5 bases). Germline values: CDR1 SNHLY, CDR2 FYNNEI. The CDR3 is 14 amino acids. CDR3 protein: CVSSVTALGYGYTF. Here the CDR3 DNA reads TGTGTCAGCAGTGTGACAGCCTTGGGGTATGGCTACACCTTC.

The chain joins TRBV6-4 to TRBJ2-1; weak D call: TRBD2 (6 bases). The CDR3 length is 16 residues. Between the trimmed V and J ends, which lost 3 bases and 1 base, there was a span of 13 bases. Germline V lookup: CDR1 MRHNA, CDR2 SNTAGT. The CDR3 DNA reads as TGTGCCAGCAGTGATTTGGGGGGAGCATCCTACAATGAGCAGTTCTTC. Protein sequence: CASSDLGGASYNEQFF.

The gene calls are TRBV6-5 and TRBJ2-3; the D gene could be TRBD1 or TRBD2 (5 bases each). Germline loops: CDR1 MNHEY, CDR2 SVGAGI. CDR3 size: 15 residues. V dropped 0 bases and J dropped 4 bases, with 11 bases sitting between them. The DNA of the CDR3 is TGTGCCAGCAGTTACTCTCAGGGAGCCCCAGATACGCAGTATTTT. Amino acids: CASSYSQGAPDTQYF.